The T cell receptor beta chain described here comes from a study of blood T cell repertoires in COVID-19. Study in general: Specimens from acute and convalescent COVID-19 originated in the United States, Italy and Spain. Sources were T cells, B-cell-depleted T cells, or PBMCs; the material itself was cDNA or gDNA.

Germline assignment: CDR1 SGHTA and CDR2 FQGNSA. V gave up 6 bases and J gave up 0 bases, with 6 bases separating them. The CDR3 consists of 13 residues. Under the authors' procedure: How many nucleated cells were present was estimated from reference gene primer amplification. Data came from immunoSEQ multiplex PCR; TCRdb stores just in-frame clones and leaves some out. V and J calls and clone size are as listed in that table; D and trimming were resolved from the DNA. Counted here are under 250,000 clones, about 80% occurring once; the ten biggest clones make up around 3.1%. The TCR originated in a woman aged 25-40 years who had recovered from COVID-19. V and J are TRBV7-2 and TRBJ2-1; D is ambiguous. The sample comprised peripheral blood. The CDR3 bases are TGTGCCAGCAGTTGGAGCTCCTACAATGAGCAGTTCTTC. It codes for CASSWSSYNEQFF.